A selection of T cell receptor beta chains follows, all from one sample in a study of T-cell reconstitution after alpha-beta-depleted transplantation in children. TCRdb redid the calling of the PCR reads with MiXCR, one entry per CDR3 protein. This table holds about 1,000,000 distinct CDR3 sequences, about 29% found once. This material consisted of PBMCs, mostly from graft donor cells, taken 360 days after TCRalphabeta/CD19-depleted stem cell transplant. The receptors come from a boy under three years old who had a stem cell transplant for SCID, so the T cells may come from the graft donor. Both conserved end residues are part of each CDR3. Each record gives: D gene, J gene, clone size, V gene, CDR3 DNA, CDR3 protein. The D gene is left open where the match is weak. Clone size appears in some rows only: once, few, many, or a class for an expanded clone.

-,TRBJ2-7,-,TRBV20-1,TGCAGTGCGCCCAATTGGGGGGGCGAAGTCGAGCAGTACTTC,CSAPNWGGEVEQYF
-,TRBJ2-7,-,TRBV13,TGTGCCAGCAGCTGGGGGCCGGGATACGAGCAGTACTTC,CASSWGPGYEQYF
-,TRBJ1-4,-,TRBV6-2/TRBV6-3,TGTGCCAGCAGGCTCCGGACATATTCTAATGAAAAACTGTTTTTT,CASRLRTYSNEKLFF
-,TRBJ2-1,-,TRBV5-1,TGCGCCAGCAGCAACTCTTTAGGGTATGTCCACAATGAGCAGTTCTTC,CASSNSLGYVHNEQFF
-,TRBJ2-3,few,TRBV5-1,TGCGCCAGCAGCTTGGATTGGGGGCCGGCAGATACGCAGTATTTT,CASSLDWGPADTQYF
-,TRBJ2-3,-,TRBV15,TGTGCCACCAGCGCCGGGGATAGCACAGATACGCAGTATTTT,CATSAGDSTDTQYF
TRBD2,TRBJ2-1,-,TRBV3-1,TGTGCCAGCAGCCAAGATTTTAGCGGGGGTGACAATGAGCAGTTCTTC,CASSQDFSGGDNEQFF
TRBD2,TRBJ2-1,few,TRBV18,TGTGCCAGCTCACTCTACGGGACTAGTGATGGCGATGAGCAGTTCTTC,CASSLYGTSDGDEQFF
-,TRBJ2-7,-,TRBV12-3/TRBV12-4,TGTGCCAGCAGCGGGGCAGACTCCTACGAGCAGTACTTC,CASSGADSYEQYF
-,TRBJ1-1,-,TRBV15,TGTGCCACCAGGGGGGGGGACTCGAACACTGAAGCTTTCTTT,CATRGGDSNTEAFF
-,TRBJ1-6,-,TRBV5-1,TGCGCCAGCAGCCTAACAGGGTCTGGGTCACCCCTCCACTTT,CASSLTGSGSPLHF
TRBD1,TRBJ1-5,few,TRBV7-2,TGTGCCAGCAGCCCCGAGACAGGGGGCGATCACAATCAGCCCCAGCATTTT,CASSPETGGDHNQPQHF
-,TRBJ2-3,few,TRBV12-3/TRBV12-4,TGTGCCAGCCGCCGAGGGGCAACAGATACGCAGTATTTT,CASRRGATDTQYF
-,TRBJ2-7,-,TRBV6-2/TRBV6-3,TGTGCCAGCAATTATCTGGCCAGGGCAGCGGACGAGCAGTACTTC,CASNYLARAADEQYF
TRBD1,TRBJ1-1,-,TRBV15,TGTGCCACCAGCAACTGGGACAGGGCCACTGAAGCTTTCTTT,CATSNWDRATEAFF
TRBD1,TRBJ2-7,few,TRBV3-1,TGTGCCAGCAGCCCTGGGACAGGGGGAATGAACGAGCAGTACTTC,CASSPGTGGMNEQYF
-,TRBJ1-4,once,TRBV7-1,TGTGCCAGCAGTCCCAGCGCGACTAATGAAAAACTGTTTTTT,CASSPSATNEKLFF
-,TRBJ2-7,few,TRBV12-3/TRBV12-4,TGTGCCAGCAGCCCCCAACAGGTGGACGAGCAGTACTTC,CASSPQQVDEQYF
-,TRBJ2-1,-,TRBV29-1,TGCAGCGTTGGATGGATTGGGGAGCAGTTCTTC,CSVGWIGEQFF
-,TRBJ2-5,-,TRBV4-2,TGTGCCAGCAGCCAAGAAGGGTCAGGTCCAGAGACCCAGTACTTC,CASSQEGSGPETQYF
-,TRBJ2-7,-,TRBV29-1,TGCAGCGTTGAAGGGGGGGACAACTCCTACGAGCAGTACTTC,CSVEGGDNSYEQYF
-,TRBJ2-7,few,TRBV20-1,TGCAGTGCTAGAGATAGGGGGGGGCCCTGGGACGAGCAGTACTTC,CSARDRGGPWDEQYF
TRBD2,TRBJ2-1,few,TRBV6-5,TGTGCCAGCAGTTACGACCCCAAGCGGGGGCCTTCCTACAATGAGCAGTTCTTC,CASSYDPKRGPSYNEQFF
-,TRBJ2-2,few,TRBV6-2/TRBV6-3,TGTGCCAGCCGTCCGGTTAACACCGGGGAGCTGTTTTTT,CASRPVNTGELFF
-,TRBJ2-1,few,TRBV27,TGTGCCAGCAGTAGGCACTCTGGTGAGCAGTTCTTC,CASSRHSGEQFF
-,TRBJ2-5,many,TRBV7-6,TGTGCCAGCAGCTTAGGTAGCTGGGTGCAAGAGACCCAGTACTTC,CASSLGSWVQETQYF
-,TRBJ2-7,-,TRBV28,TGTGCCAGCAGCCCAAGGGGGGCCCGCGAGCAGTACTTC,CASSPRGAREQYF
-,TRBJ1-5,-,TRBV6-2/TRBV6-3,TGTGCCAGCAGTTACGGGCGAGATAGCAATCAGCCCCAGCATTTT,CASSYGRDSNQPQHF
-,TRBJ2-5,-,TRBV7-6,TGTGCCAGCAGCCTAGCGCCATGGACAGTCGGCCACGGGGAGACCCAGTACTTC,CASSLAPWTVGHGETQYF
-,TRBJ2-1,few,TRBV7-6,TGTGCCAGCAGCTCTAGCAGGTCAGAACGGAATGAGCAGTTCTTC,CASSSSRSERNEQFF
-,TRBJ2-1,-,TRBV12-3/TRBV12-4,TGTGCCAGCAGTTTAGTCATGGGGGGGGGCCGGGTTGAGCAGTTCTTC,CASSLVMGGGRVEQFF
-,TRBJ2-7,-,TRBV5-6,TGTGCCAGCAGCTTCAGGGCAACAGTCTACGAGCAGTACTTC,CASSFRATVYEQYF
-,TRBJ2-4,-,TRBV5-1,TGCGCCAGCAGCTTGGACAGATTAGCCAAAAACATTCAGTACTTC,CASSLDRLAKNIQYF
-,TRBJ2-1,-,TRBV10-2,TGCGCCAGCAGTGAAAGAGGGGTTACCTCCAATGAGCAGTTCTTC,CASSERGVTSNEQFF
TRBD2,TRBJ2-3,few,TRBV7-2,TGTGCCAGCAGCTTATGGACTAGCGGGGATACGCAGTATTTT,CASSLWTSGDTQYF
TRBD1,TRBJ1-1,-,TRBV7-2,TGTGCCAGCAGCTGGACAGGGGGAGGCACTGAAGCTTTCTTT,CASSWTGGGTEAFF
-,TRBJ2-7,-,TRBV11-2,TGTGCCAGCAGCTCCCGTTCCTCACCCAGCGTCAGGGGCTCCTACGAGCAGTACTTC,CASSSRSSPSVRGSYEQYF
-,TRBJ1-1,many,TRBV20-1,TGCAGTGCTAGAGTGATCGAGGGGACTGAAGCTTTCTTT,CSARVIEGTEAFF
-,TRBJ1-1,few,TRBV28,TGTGCCAGCAGTTTATACCTACAGGACACTGAAGCTTTCTTT,CASSLYLQDTEAFF
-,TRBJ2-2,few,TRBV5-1,TGCGCCAGCAGCTTGGTAGCTAGCCCCGGGGAGCTGTTTTTT,CASSLVASPGELFF